This TCR beta chain was observed in a study of blood T cell repertoires in COVID-19. On the study more broadly: Collection of acute and convalescent COVID-19 samples took place in the United States, Italy and Spain. T cells, B-cell-depleted T cells, or PBMCs supplied cDNA or gDNA.

The repertoire was sequenced with immunoSEQ multiplex PCR; TCRdb's copy has only in-frame clones and lacks some. The sample records about 160,000 clones, around 84% being singletons. Germline CDR1 and CDR2: SNHLY and FYNNEI. Trimming cost V 4 bases and J 4 bases, with 10 bases left between them. The CDR3 is 13 amino acids. This TCR derives from a man in his sixties or seventies with acute or convalescent COVID-19. The sequenced sample consisted of peripheral blood. The chain joins TRBV2 to TRBJ1-1; tentatively, D is TRBD1 (6 bases). The CDR3 protein is CASSVSGATEAFF. The CDR3 coding sequence is TGTGCCAGCAGTGTTTCAGGGGCCACTGAAGCTTTCTTT.